This T cell receptor (beta chain) appears in the sequencing data of a study of cytomegalovirus exposure and HLA in healthy donors. Measured with immunoSEQ multiplex PCR; TCRdb has only the in-frame clones, and not every one. The sample carries some 80,000 clones, about 96% recorded once. V was clipped by 4 bases and J by 7 bases; unmatched bases: 8. The germline CDR1 and CDR2 sequences are ENHRY and SYGVKD. The length of the CDR3 is 14 residues. This clone occurred once. This chain joins TRBV10-3 and TRBJ2-7, with 9 bases that match TRBD2. The source is a woman in her late teens or twenties in good health and CMV-seronegative. Sequences were obtained from PBMCs. CDR3 DNA sequence: TGTGCCATCAGTGTCCCAGCGGGGGGTGGGGAGCAGTACTTC. Translating it yields CAISVPAGGGEQYF.